A selection of T cell receptor beta chains follows, all from one sample in a study of cytomegalovirus exposure and HLA in healthy donors. Sequenced by immunoSEQ multiplex PCR; TCRdb stores in-frame clones only, minus some. Of about 150,000 clones listed, 55% to 75% are singletons. The sequencing input was PBMCs. Receptor source: a man aged 45-65 years in good health and CMV-seropositive. Each CDR3 is given with its conserved first and last residue. The order of the fields is clone size, J gene, D gene, V gene, CDR3 protein, CDR3 DNA. D genes are given only for firm matches. A clone size is listed for some rows: how often the clone was seen (once, few, many), or a class if it is expanded.

clone_size: NA
j_call: TRBJ2-3
d_call: NA
v_call: TRBV29-1
cdr3_aa: CSVGQDTQYF
cdr3_nt: TGCAGCGTTGGACAAGATACGCAGTATTTT

clone_size: once
j_call: TRBJ1-4
d_call: TRBD1
v_call: TRBV28
cdr3_aa: CASSLSGTGGEKLFF
cdr3_nt: TGTGCCAGCAGTTTATCCGGGACAGGGGGAGAAAAACTGTTTTTT

clone_size: NA
j_call: TRBJ1-2
d_call: NA
v_call: TRBV5-5
cdr3_aa: CASSLTGSLAGYTF
cdr3_nt: TGTGCCAGCAGCTTGACAGGTTCGTTGGCGGGCTACACCTTC

clone_size: NA
j_call: TRBJ1-4
d_call: TRBD1
v_call: TRBV5-1
cdr3_aa: CASSVKGARNEKLFF
cdr3_nt: TGCGCCAGCAGCGTAAAGGGGGCACGTAATGAAAAACTGTTTTTT

clone_size: few
j_call: TRBJ1-4
d_call: TRBD1
v_call: TRBV6-1
cdr3_aa: CASRARDRNEKLFF
cdr3_nt: TGTGCCAGCAGGGCCCGGGACAGAAATGAAAAACTGTTTTTT

clone_size: NA
j_call: TRBJ1-2
d_call: NA
v_call: TRBV5-1
cdr3_aa: CASSTAEWYRNYGYTF
cdr3_nt: TGCGCCAGCAGCACCGCGGAATGGTACAGGAACTATGGCTACACCTTC

clone_size: once
j_call: TRBJ1-5
d_call: NA
v_call: TRBV7-3
cdr3_aa: CASSLFEVQPQHF
cdr3_nt: TGTGCCAGCAGCTTATTCGAGGTACAGCCCCAGCATTTT

clone_size: few
j_call: TRBJ1-2
d_call: NA
v_call: TRBV6-5
cdr3_aa: CASSYRQFGDGYTF
cdr3_nt: TGTGCCAGCAGTTACCGGCAATTTGGAGACGGCTACACCTTC

clone_size: once
j_call: TRBJ2-2
d_call: TRBD2
v_call: TRBV9
cdr3_aa: CASMLGLAGGPDGELFF
cdr3_nt: TGTGCCAGCATGCTTGGACTAGCGGGGGGGCCGGACGGGGAGCTGTTTTTT

clone_size: NA
j_call: TRBJ2-5
d_call: TRBD2
v_call: TRBV4-1
cdr3_aa: CASSPYPGTSGKRQETQYF
cdr3_nt: TGCGCCAGCAGCCCTTATCCCGGGACTAGCGGGAAGCGCCAAGAGACCCAGTACTTC

clone_size: NA
j_call: TRBJ1-1
d_call: NA
v_call: TRBV6-5
cdr3_aa: CASSQPGNTEAFF
cdr3_nt: TGTGCCAGCAGTCAACCAGGAAATACTGAAGCTTTCTTT

clone_size: NA
j_call: TRBJ1-4
d_call: NA
v_call: TRBV15
cdr3_aa: CATSRASGTLYEKLFF
cdr3_nt: TGTGCCACCAGCAGAGCCTCCGGGACACTCTACGAAAAACTGTTTTTT

clone_size: NA
j_call: TRBJ2-5
d_call: NA
v_call: TRBV5-1
cdr3_aa: CASSLQGGQETQYF
cdr3_nt: TGCGCCAGCAGCTTGCAGGGGGGTCAGGAGACCCAGTACTTC

clone_size: NA
j_call: TRBJ2-7
d_call: NA
v_call: TRBV29-1
cdr3_aa: CSVQGYEQYF
cdr3_nt: TGCAGCGTCCAGGGGTACGAGCAGTACTTC

clone_size: NA
j_call: TRBJ1-1
d_call: TRBD1
v_call: TRBV5-4
cdr3_aa: CASRPGQGSTEAFF
cdr3_nt: TGTGCCAGCAGACCTGGACAGGGTAGCACTGAAGCTTTCTTT

clone_size: NA
j_call: TRBJ1-2
d_call: NA
v_call: TRBV4-1
cdr3_aa: CASSQDSQNYGYTF
cdr3_nt: TGCGCCAGCAGCCAAGACAGTCAGAACTATGGCTACACCTTC

clone_size: NA
j_call: TRBJ1-1
d_call: TRBD1
v_call: TRBV4-1
cdr3_aa: CASSQVGTGGLNTEAFF
cdr3_nt: TGCGCCAGCAGCCAAGTAGGGACAGGGGGCCTGAACACTGAAGCTTTCTTT

clone_size: NA
j_call: TRBJ2-7
d_call: TRBD1
v_call: TRBV13
cdr3_aa: CASSQGAAAYEQYF
cdr3_nt: TGTGCCAGCAGTCAGGGGGCGGCCGCCTACGAGCAGTACTTC

clone_size: NA
j_call: TRBJ2-2
d_call: NA
v_call: TRBV6-6
cdr3_aa: CASSFLGELFF
cdr3_nt: TGTGCCAGCAGTTTCCTAGGGGAGCTGTTTTTT

clone_size: NA
j_call: TRBJ2-7
d_call: TRBD1
v_call: TRBV11-2
cdr3_aa: CASSLDVWDRVDEQYF
cdr3_nt: TGTGCCAGCAGCTTAGATGTCTGGGACAGGGTGGACGAGCAGTACTTC

clone_size: few
j_call: TRBJ2-7
d_call: TRBD2
v_call: TRBV6-5
cdr3_aa: CASSYGTSSYEQYF
cdr3_nt: TGTGCCAGCAGTTACGGGACTAGTTCCTACGAGCAGTACTTC

clone_size: NA
j_call: TRBJ2-3
d_call: NA
v_call: TRBV11-3
cdr3_aa: CASSLGLNGREDTQYF
cdr3_nt: TGTGCCAGCAGCTTAGGGCTTAACGGGAGAGAAGATACGCAGTATTTT

clone_size: NA
j_call: TRBJ2-3
d_call: TRBD2
v_call: TRBV4-1
cdr3_aa: CASSQAGGSLTDTQYF
cdr3_nt: TGCGCCAGCAGCCAGGCGGGGGGGTCCCTCACAGATACGCAGTATTTT

clone_size: few
j_call: TRBJ1-5
d_call: TRBD1
v_call: TRBV2
cdr3_aa: CASSARQRGTEHF
cdr3_nt: TGTGCCAGCAGTGCGAGGCAAAGGGGGACAGAGCATTTT

clone_size: NA
j_call: TRBJ1-2
d_call: TRBD1
v_call: TRBV6-5
cdr3_aa: CASSPRQGNYGYTF
cdr3_nt: TGTGCCAGCAGTCCGCGACAGGGAAACTATGGCTACACCTTC

clone_size: NA
j_call: TRBJ2-7
d_call: NA
v_call: TRBV11-2
cdr3_aa: CASSPRGRSYEQYF
cdr3_nt: TGTGCCAGCAGTCCCCGAGGGCGCTCCTACGAGCAGTACTTC

clone_size: few
j_call: TRBJ1-3
d_call: TRBD1
v_call: TRBV7-9
cdr3_aa: CASSADRPSGNTIYF
cdr3_nt: TGTGCCAGCAGCGCGGACAGGCCCTCTGGAAACACCATATATTTT

clone_size: NA
j_call: TRBJ1-1
d_call: NA
v_call: TRBV2
cdr3_aa: CARETGMNTEAFF
cdr3_nt: TGTGCCAGAGAAACAGGCATGAACACTGAAGCTTTCTTT

clone_size: few
j_call: TRBJ1-1
d_call: NA
v_call: TRBV7-9
cdr3_aa: CSSSFWDGGNEAFF
cdr3_nt: TGTTCCAGCAGCTTTTGGGACGGAGGGAATGAAGCTTTCTTT

clone_size: NA
j_call: TRBJ2-7
d_call: TRBD1
v_call: TRBV19
cdr3_aa: CASRRSQGAYEQYF
cdr3_nt: TGTGCCAGTAGACGGTCGCAGGGGGCCTACGAGCAGTACTTC

clone_size: NA
j_call: TRBJ2-3
d_call: TRBD1
v_call: TRBV6-1
cdr3_aa: CASRDRQGADTQYF
cdr3_nt: TGTGCCAGCAGGGACCGACAGGGTGCAGATACGCAGTATTTT

clone_size: NA
j_call: TRBJ2-7
d_call: NA
v_call: TRBV6-1
cdr3_aa: CASSFELTNHYEQYF
cdr3_nt: TGTGCCAGCAGTTTTGAGTTGACTAATCACTACGAGCAGTACTTC

clone_size: NA
j_call: TRBJ1-5
d_call: TRBD1
v_call: TRBV19
cdr3_aa: CASRSTGTGGLWAQHF
cdr3_nt: TGTGCCAGTAGATCGACCGGGACAGGTGGACTTTGGGCCCAGCATTTT

clone_size: few
j_call: TRBJ1-1
d_call: NA
v_call: TRBV7-9
cdr3_aa: CASSRQSNTEAFF
cdr3_nt: TGTGCCAGCAGCCGACAGTCGAACACTGAAGCTTTCTTT

clone_size: NA
j_call: TRBJ2-5
d_call: TRBD2
v_call: TRBV5-1
cdr3_aa: CASSLAGLAGAETQYF
cdr3_nt: TGCGCCAGCAGCTTGGCGGGACTAGCGGGGGCAGAGACCCAGTACTTC

clone_size: NA
j_call: TRBJ2-5
d_call: NA
v_call: TRBV6-6
cdr3_aa: CASSESPETQYF
cdr3_nt: TGTGCCAGCAGTGAGAGCCCCGAGACCCAGTACTTC

clone_size: NA
j_call: TRBJ2-3
d_call: TRBD1
v_call: TRBV7-7
cdr3_aa: CASSQGVTDTQYF
cdr3_nt: TGTGCTAGCAGCCAGGGGGTCACAGATACGCAGTATTTT

clone_size: NA
j_call: TRBJ2-1
d_call: TRBD1
v_call: TRBV5-1
cdr3_aa: CASSLVGQGADEQFF
cdr3_nt: TGCGCCAGCAGCTTGGTGGGACAGGGGGCGGATGAGCAGTTCTTC

clone_size: NA
j_call: TRBJ2-1
d_call: NA
v_call: TRBV7-2
cdr3_aa: CASSPDSGRRNEQFF
cdr3_nt: TGTGCCAGCAGCCCTGACAGTGGGCGTAGGAATGAGCAGTTCTTC

clone_size: NA
j_call: TRBJ1-2
d_call: NA
v_call: TRBV15
cdr3_aa: CATSRDGGYGGYTF
cdr3_nt: TGTGCCACCAGCAGAGATGGCGGGTACGGTGGCTACACCTTC

clone_size: NA
j_call: TRBJ2-2
d_call: TRBD1
v_call: TRBV11-2
cdr3_aa: CASSLFGTGFTGELFF
cdr3_nt: TGTGCCAGCAGCTTATTTGGGACAGGGTTCACCGGGGAGCTGTTTTTT

clone_size: NA
j_call: TRBJ2-7
d_call: NA
v_call: TRBV2
cdr3_aa: CASSEPRGWQYF
cdr3_nt: TGTGCCAGCAGTGAACCCCGGGGGTGGCAGTACTTC

clone_size: NA
j_call: TRBJ1-2
d_call: NA
v_call: TRBV14
cdr3_aa: CASSQLGALGYTF
cdr3_nt: TGTGCCAGCAGCCAATTGGGGGCGCTTGGCTACACCTTC

clone_size: NA
j_call: TRBJ1-4
d_call: TRBD1
v_call: TRBV5-5
cdr3_aa: CASSLGQGANVELFF
cdr3_nt: TGTGCCAGCAGCTTAGGACAGGGCGCTAATGTGGAACTGTTTTTT

clone_size: NA
j_call: TRBJ2-4
d_call: TRBD1
v_call: TRBV19
cdr3_aa: CASSTHRGRLAKNIQYF
cdr3_nt: TGTGCCAGTAGTACTCACAGGGGCCGGTTAGCCAAAAACATTCAGTACTTC

clone_size: NA
j_call: TRBJ1-5
d_call: NA
v_call: TRBV2
cdr3_aa: CASSLQSHNQPQHF
cdr3_nt: TGTGCCAGCAGTTTACAGAGTCACAATCAGCCCCAGCATTTT

clone_size: NA
j_call: TRBJ2-1
d_call: NA
v_call: TRBV19
cdr3_aa: CASSTQYREILGNEQFF
cdr3_nt: TGTGCCAGTAGTACACAATACCGGGAGATCCTGGGCAATGAGCAGTTCTTC

clone_size: NA
j_call: TRBJ1-6
d_call: NA
v_call: TRBV7-2
cdr3_aa: CASSLVTGYNSPLHF
cdr3_nt: TGTGCCAGCAGCTTAGTAACAGGCTATAATTCACCCCTCCACTTT

clone_size: once
j_call: TRBJ1-3
d_call: TRBD1
v_call: TRBV19
cdr3_aa: CASSPRTGPGNTIYF
cdr3_nt: TGTGCCAGTAGTCCGAGGACAGGCCCTGGAAACACCATATATTTT

clone_size: NA
j_call: TRBJ1-2
d_call: NA
v_call: TRBV5-4
cdr3_aa: CASSYLTPRAANYGYTF
cdr3_nt: TGTGCCAGCAGCTACCTCACTCCCAGGGCGGCTAACTATGGCTACACCTTC